What follows are 27 T cell receptor beta chains derived from one specimen sequenced in a study of CDR3 diversity in severe acne. TCRdb re-called the PCR reads with MiXCR, one entry per CDR3 protein. Of more than 70,000 distinct CDR3 sequences in the sample, about 52% are singletons; the top ten hold around 9.1%. Source material: blood. Receptor source: a male donor in good health, serving as a control.

The rearrangement joins TRBV19 to TRBJ2-5; 10 bases are shared with TRBD1. CDR3 size: 14 residues. The germline gives CDR1 LNHDA, CDR2 SQIVND (reference sequence). V lost 5 bases and J lost 2; bases outside the gene matches: 2. The CDR3 region is CASSRTGGQETQYF. CDR3 in DNA: TGTGCCAGTAGTCGGACAGGGGGACAAGAGACCCAGTACTTC.

This clonotype was seen a few times. This may stem from a read error, because a much larger clone lies one nucleotide away. The chain uses TRBV9 and TRBJ1-6, with 9 bases aligning to TRBD1. Trimming cost V 7 bases and J 5 bases; bases outside gene matches: 7. CDR1 is SGDLS, CDR2 YYNGEE, per germline. The CDR3 spans 15 residues. For the CDR3, the DNA is TGTGCCAGCGGCGACGGACAGGGGAATAATTCACCCCTCCACTTT. It is translated as CASGDGQGNNSPLHF.

This clonotype came up many times. The chain's CDR3 is CASSRFGGPRDDEQYF. The CDR3 nucleotides read TGCGCCAGCAGTCGTTTCGGGGGGCCTCGTGACGACGAGCAGTACTTC. This sequence joins TRBV10-2 and TRBJ2-7, with a possible D match to TRBD2 (7 bases). The CDR3 is 16 amino acids. Germline-derived CDR1 and CDR2 are WSHSY and SAAADI. The ends were cut back, 5 bases at V and 5 bases at J, with 22 bases in the middle.

About this clonotype: One end of the junction does not line up with germline, which may come from a read error. The rearrangement links TRBV20-1 to TRBJ2-1; 14 positions match TRBD2. Per germline, CDR1 DFQATT and CDR2 SNEGSKA (reference sequence). This CDR3 spans 14 amino acids. DNA of the CDR3: TGCAGTGCCCATGGTCGACTAGCGGGAGGGCCTGGTCTCTTC. Protein product: CSAHGRLAGGPGLF.

This clonotype was counted at least ten times. The CDR3 sequence: CASSIGDRGRSVYGYTF. DNA of the CDR3: TGTGCCAGTAGTATAGGGGACAGGGGGCGCTCCGTCTATGGCTACACCTTC. The V call is TRBV19, the J call TRBJ1-2, with 12 bases matching TRBD1. This CDR3 is built from 17 residues. V was clipped by 1 base and J by 4 bases; unmatched bases: 7. The germline V gene encodes CDR1 LNHDA and CDR2 SQIVND (reference sequence).

This clonotype was seen many times. V gene TRBV30 combines with J gene TRBJ2-2; 10 nucleotides match TRBD2. The germline V gene encodes CDR1 GTSNPN and CDR2 SVGIG (reference sequence). The CDR3 totals 16 residues. Trimming removed 1 base from V and 5 bases from J; junction bases left unmatched: 7. The CDR3 reads CAWSGLAGVETGELFF. Here the CDR3 DNA reads TGTGCCTGGAGTGGGCTAGCGGGAGTGGAAACCGGGGAGCTGTTTTTT.

This clonotype has at least ten counts. The gene calls are TRBV25-1 and TRBJ1-5; possible D gene TRBD1, 6 bases. Germline V gene data show CDR1 as MGHDK and CDR2 as SYGVNS. V lost 6 bases to trimming and J lost 2 bases, with 11 bases between them. This CDR3 has 14 residues. CDR3 DNA: TGTGCCAGCAGCGAACAGGGTCGCAATCAGCCCCAGCATTTT. It encodes CASSEQGRNQPQHF.

The genes are TRBV5-1 and TRBJ2-6, with D perhaps TRBD1 (6 bases). The germline CDR1 and CDR2 sequences are SGHRS and YFSETQ. The CDR3 loop spans 15 amino acids. Between the trimmed V and J ends, which lost 4 bases and 3 bases, there was a span of 11 bases. CDR3 bases: TGCGCCAGCAGCCCCAACAGGGTTGGGGCCAACGTCCTGACTTTC. This sequence encodes CASSPNRVGANVLTF.

This chain connects TRBV9 to TRBJ1-6, with unresolved D. Between the trimmed V and J ends, which lost 4 bases and 0 bases, there was a span of 5 bases. The CDR3 covers 14 residues. Germline loops: CDR1 SGDLS, CDR2 YYNGEE. CDR3 residues: CASSTSSYNSPLHF. The DNA of the CDR3 is TGTGCCAGCAGCACAAGCTCCTATAATTCACCCCTCCACTTT. The complete variable domain, with remaining parts taken from reference TRBV9 and TRBJ1-6, reads DSGVTQTPKHLITATGQRVTLRCSPRSGDLSVYWYQQSLDQGLQFLIQYYNGEERAKGNILERFSAQQFPDLHSELNLSSLELGDSALYFCASSTSSYNSPLHFGNGTRLTVT.

The chain links TRBV24-1 to TRBJ1-2; D unresolved. Germline-derived CDR1 and CDR2 are KGHDR and SFDVKD. The CDR3 is 13 residues long. V lost 5 bases and J lost 4, with 10 bases in between. The CDR3 protein is CATSGVGAYGYTF. The CDR3 DNA follows: TGTGCCACCAGTGGGGTCGGAGCCTATGGCTACACCTTC.

This clonotype came up many times. The V call is TRBV28, the J call TRBJ2-7, with 10 bases identical to TRBD2. This CDR3 comprises 15 residues. The junction had 3 bases not matched to a gene; V was cut back by 2 bases and J by 2 bases. The germline gives CDR1 MDHEN, CDR2 SYDVKM. CDR3 sequence: CASSLASGGTYEQYF. The CDR3 bases are TGTGCCAGCAGTTTAGCTAGCGGGGGAACCTACGAGCAGTACTTC. The entire variable domain, with the rest obtained from reference TRBV28 and TRBJ2-7, is as follows: DVKVTQSSRYLVKRTGEKVFLECVQDMDHENMFWYRQDPGLGLRLIYFSYDVKMKEKGDIPEGYSVSREKKERFSLILESASTNQTSMYLCASSLASGGTYEQYFGPGTRLTVT.

This clonotype has just one count. The rearrangement links TRBV5-6 to TRBJ1-2, with D possibly matching TRBD1 (5 bases). Trimming pared 4 bases from V and 4 bases from J, leaving 14 bases between. There are 14 residues in the CDR3. CDR1 and CDR2 (germline): SGHDT, YYEEEE. The CDR3 DNA follows: TGTGCCAGCAGCCTTTGGGGGACCGGCTATGGCTACACCTTC. Residues: CASSLWGTGYGYTF.

The chain couples TRBV24-1 to TRBJ2-2, with 9 bases aligning to TRBD1. Germline lookup yields CDR1 KGHDR and CDR2 SFDVKD. This CDR3 comprises 18 residues. V shed 6 bases, J shed 4 bases, and the junction held 14 bases outside the gene matches. The CDR3 DNA reads as TGTGCCACCAGTCCAACTTGGTCCGGGACAGGGACCACCGGGGAGCTGTTTTTT. The encoded protein is CATSPTWSGTGTTGELFF.

This clonotype appeared a few times. This chain links TRBV20-1 with TRBJ2-7; 7 bases match TRBD2. V lost 6 bases, J lost 0 bases, and 8 bases stayed unmatched. The CDR3 consists of 14 residues. From germline, CDR1 is DFQATT and CDR2 SNEGSKA (reference sequence). The CDR3 loop reads CSATNTSVSYEQYF. DNA for the CDR3: TGCAGTGCCACCAACACTAGCGTCTCCTACGAGCAGTACTTC.

In its sample, this clonotype was seen a few times. This chain connects TRBV6-1 to TRBJ1-2, with D perhaps matching TRBD1 (6 bases). Germline CDR1 is MNHNS and CDR2 is SASEGT. The CDR3 loop spans 16 amino acids. Trimming stripped 7 bases from V and 0 bases from J, with 18 bases between. The CDR3 region is CASNRNRAPTNYGYTF. In nucleotides, the CDR3 is TGTGCCAGCAATAGAAACAGGGCCCCGACTAACTATGGCTACACCTTC.

In its sample, this clonotype was seen many times. This may stem from a read error, because a much larger clone lies one nucleotide away. This chain uses TRBV12-3 or TRBV12-4 with TRBJ2-1; 7 positions agree with TRBD2. Trimming took 5 bases from V and 8 from J; bases not matched to a gene: 12. The CDR3 totals 15 residues. The CDR3 spells CASSPPGERGDEQFF. The CDR3, as DNA: TGTGCCAGCAGTCCCCCCGGGGAGCGGGGCGATGAGCAGTTCTTC.

This clonotype was detected ten times or more. The chain combines TRBV6-5 with TRBJ1-2; 9 bases align to TRBD1. The CDR3 has 14 residues. CDR1 is MNHEY and CDR2 is SVGAGI in the germline V gene. With 4 bases clipped from V and 8 bases from J, the junction kept 8 bases outside the gene matches. CDR3 sequence reads: CASSLGDRAYGYTF. The CDR3 bases are TGTGCCAGCAGTTTAGGGGACAGGGCCTACGGCTACACCTTC.

This clonotype was observed at least ten times. This chain links TRBV24-1 with TRBJ2-5; 10 bases align to TRBD1. Germline values: CDR1 KGHDR, CDR2 SFDVKD. Germline trimming cut 3 bases from V and 6 bases from J; bases unmatched to any gene: 6. The CDR3 runs to 15 residues. This CDR3 is CATSDLWTGGKTQYF. DNA for the CDR3: TGTGCCACCAGTGATCTATGGACAGGGGGAAAGACCCAGTACTTC.

V usage is TRBV29-1 and J usage is TRBJ2-7; 9 bases agree with TRBD1. Germline assignment: CDR1 SQVTM and CDR2 ANQGSEA. Unmatched junction bases numbered 9, after V lost 6 bases and J lost 3 bases. The CDR3 is 14 amino acids. Here the CDR3 reads CSVGLDRGVYEQYF. For the CDR3, the DNA is TGCAGCGTGGGCTTGGACAGGGGTGTCTACGAGCAGTACTTC.

Relative to its sample, this clonotype is medium-sized. V is TRBV10-3 and J is TRBJ2-1; 8 nucleotides match TRBD2. The length of the CDR3 is 13 residues. V gave up 10 bases and J gave up 6 bases; unmatched junction bases: 8. CDR1 is ENHRY and CDR2 is SYGVKD in the germline V gene. The CDR3 DNA follows: TGTGCCAACCGGGGGGGAGAGGGCAATGAGCAGTTCTTC. Residues: CANRGGEGNEQFF.

This clonotype was seen at least ten times. The chain combines TRBV20-1 with TRBJ2-3; possibly TRBD1 or TRBD2 for D (6 bases each). The V gene's germline CDR1 is DFQATT and CDR2 SNEGSKA (reference sequence). This CDR3 is 19 amino acids long. V lost 2 bases and J 0 bases, leaving 24 bases between the germline ends. The chain's CDR3 is CSARLPSIRGLESTDTQYF. Here the CDR3 DNA reads TGCAGTGCTAGATTACCTTCCATTCGGGGGCTGGAAAGCACAGATACGCAGTATTTT.

About this clonotype: The CDR3 does not end in the conserved phenylalanine or tryptophan, so this is likely a read error. No DNA is shown, since the ends of the CDR3 on it are uncertain; the CDR3 is the one TCRdb lists. J is TRBJ1-6 and V is TRBV7-2; the DNA was not compared with TRBD1, the D call given in the table. Germline V gives CDR1 SGHTA, CDR2 FQGNSA. 12 amino acids form the CDR3, both terminal residues included. CDR3: CASSPGTGATLV.

This chain connects TRBV14 to TRBJ1-1; D is unresolved. This CDR3 region has 13 residues. Trimming removed 6 bases at V and 11 bases at J, with 19 bases between. Germline CDR1 is SGHDN and CDR2 is FVKESK. For the CDR3, the DNA is TGTGCCAGCAGGGCTACAGCGATGGCGGGGGCTTTCTTT. Amino acid sequence: CASRATAMAGAFF.

The J gene is TRBJ2-2, the V gene TRBV5-1; D is undetermined. This CDR3 is 14 amino acids long. The V end lost 0 bases, the J end lost 4 bases, and 7 bases lay between the germline ends. Germline assignment: CDR1 SGHRS and CDR2 YFSETQ. Here the CDR3 reads CASSLGVTTGELFF. The CDR3 region has the DNA TGCGCCAGCAGCTTGGGGGTTACCACCGGGGAGCTGTTTTTT.

This clonotype was counted ten times or more. The rearrangement joins TRBV12-5 to TRBJ2-2, with 7 bases matching TRBD2. CDR1 LGHNT and CDR2 FRNRAP come from the germline V gene. Germline trimming cut 8 bases from V and 3 bases from J; bases unmatched to any gene: 6. This CDR3 is built from 14 residues. Here the CDR3 DNA reads TGTGCTAGTCGGGGAGGGTTAGACACCGGGGAGCTGTTTTTT. Amino acids: CASRGGLDTGELFF.

This clonotype was found many times. This rearrangement joins TRBV6-5 to TRBJ2-5, with 7 bases lining up with TRBD2. The CDR3 is 15 amino acids. Germline V gene data show CDR1 as MNHEY and CDR2 as SVGAGI. Germline trimming cut 4 bases from V and 1 base from J; bases unmatched to any gene: 6. The CDR3 bases are TGTGCCAGCAGTTGGCGGGGGAGCTCCCAAGAGACCCAGTACTTC. Residues: CASSWRGSSQETQYF.

The sample holds many counts of this clonotype. The CDR3 is CSARGAGLNTGELFF. The CDR3 DNA sequence: TGCAGTGCTAGAGGAGCAGGGCTGAACACCGGGGAGCTGTTTTTT. This sequence joins TRBV20-1 and TRBJ2-2, with a weak D call TRBD1 (5 bases). V was cut by 1 base and J by 1 base, with 10 bases left in between. Germline V CDR1 and CDR2: DFQATT, SNEGSKA (reference sequence). The CDR3 has 15 residues.